These T cell receptor beta chains were read from a single sample in a study of T-cell reconstitution after alpha-beta-depleted transplantation in children. A single record per CDR3 protein comes from TCRdb applying MiXCR to the PCR reads. This sample has 400,000 to 450,000 distinct CDR3 sequences, with about 45% found just once. Here the sequenced sample was PBMCs, taken before TCRalphabeta/CD19-depleted stem cell transplant. All receptors derive from a girl aged 2-10 years with aplastic anemia, due to receive a stem cell transplant. Each CDR3 is given with its conserved first and last residue. The order of the fields is D gene, CDR3 length, clone size, J gene, V gene, CDR3 DNA, CDR3 protein. The D gene is left open where the match is weak. Part of the rows lack a size; the others show once, few, many or a class for expanded clones.

>.|16|many|TRBJ2-3|TRBV10-3
TGTGCCATCAGTGACCCCCGGGCACCGAGCACAGATACGCAGTATTTT
CAISDPRAPSTDTQYF
>.|19|.|TRBJ2-5|TRBV11-1
TGTGCCAGCAGCTGGAAGCTTGACCCGGGGACTGTCGTACCTGGGACCCAGTACTTC
CASSWKLDPGTVVPGTQYF
>TRBD1|15|once|TRBJ2-1|TRBV24-1
TGTGCCACCAGGGATGGTGGGACAGGGAACAATGAGCAGTTCTTC
CATRDGGTGNNEQFF
>.|14|.|TRBJ2-7|TRBV9
TGTGCCAGCAGCACGACTGTGACCTCCTACGAGCAGTACTTC
CASSTTVTSYEQYF
>TRBD1|17|.|TRBJ2-1|TRBV5-5
TGTGCCAGCAGCTTCGCGATAGGGACAGCTAGCTACAATGAGCAGTTCTTC
CASSFAIGTASYNEQFF
>.|15|few|TRBJ2-5|TRBV6-5
TGTGCCAGCAGTTACTACGGGACGGTCGGGGAGACCCAGTACTTC
CASSYYGTVGETQYF
>.|15|once|TRBJ1-3|TRBV10-2
TGCGCCAGCAGTGAGTCGTGGGGCAGCGAAAACACCATATATTTT
CASSESWGSENTIYF
>TRBD1|15|few|TRBJ1-5|TRBV27
TGTGCCAGCAGGAGCAGTGGACAGGTTTATCAGCCCCAGCATTTT
CASRSSGQVYQPQHF
>TRBD2|20|.|TRBJ2-7|TRBV10-1
TGCGCCAGCAGTGAGGGACGGACAGCAGGACTAGCGGGAGTTACCTACGAGCAGTACTTC
CASSEGRTAGLAGVTYEQYF
>.|12|few|TRBJ1-5|TRBV2
TGTGCCAGCAGGTCGCTCTATCAGCCCCAGCATTTT
CASRSLYQPQHF
>.|15|.|TRBJ2-7|TRBV5-5
TGTGCCAGCAGCTTGTTGGCAGGCCAGAGCTACGAGCAGTACTTC
CASSLLAGQSYEQYF
>.|14|.|TRBJ2-1|TRBV3-1
TGTGCCAGCAGCCAAGGGGTGGGGGGACAGGAGCAGTTCTTC
CASSQGVGGQEQFF
>TRBD2|15|.|TRBJ2-7|TRBV9
TGTGCCAGCAGCGCTAGCGGGGGGACTTCCTACGAGCAGTACTTC
CASSASGGTSYEQYF
>.|13|.|TRBJ2-5|TRBV7-2
TGTGCCAGCGGGTGGAGTACTCAAGAGACCCAGTACTTC
CASGWSTQETQYF
>.|15|.|TRBJ2-5|TRBV21-1
TGTGCCAGCAGCAAGAGGGGTACAGGGGTAGAGACCCAGTACTTC
CASSKRGTGVETQYF
>TRBD2|14|few|TRBJ2-7|TRBV29-1
TGCAGCGCCCGGACTAGCGGGAGGGCCCACGAGCAGTACTTC
CSARTSGRAHEQYF
>.|12|many|TRBJ1-3|TRBV6-6
TGTGCCAGCAGGTCTCCCGGAAACACCATATATTTT
CASRSPGNTIYF
>.|17|.|TRBJ2-6|TRBV20-1
TGCTGCGCTAGAGAGGGGGGGGGTTACTCTGGGGCCAACGTCCTGACTTTC
CCAREGGGYSGANVLTF
>TRBD2|16|.|TRBJ2-3|TRBV9
TGTGCCAGCAGCGCCCGACTAGCGGGGGGTCAGGATACGCAGTATTTT
CASSARLAGGQDTQYF
>TRBD2|18|.|TRBJ2-5|TRBV4-3
TGCGCCAGCAGCCTAAGCTCCTCTAGCGGGAGGTACCAAGAGACCCAGTACTTC
CASSLSSSSGRYQETQYF
>.|14|few|TRBJ1-3|TRBV18
TGTGCCAGCTCACCTGCGGCCTCTGGAAACACCATATATTTT
CASSPAASGNTIYF
>TRBD2|18|.|TRBJ2-3|TRBV7-3
TGTGCCAGCAGCGCTCTCCCCGGGACTAGCGGGGTCACAGATACGCAGTATTTT
CASSALPGTSGVTDTQYF
>.|14|.|TRBJ2-3|TRBV20-1
TGCAGTGCTAGCCCGGACCAAGGAGGGGATACGCAGTATTTT
CSASPDQGGDTQYF
>TRBD2|17|many|TRBJ2-1|TRBV27
TGTGCCAGCAGTTTATACTTCTCCGGGAGGGCCTACAATGAGCAGTTCTTC
CASSLYFSGRAYNEQFF
>.|17|.|TRBJ2-2|TRBV6-5
TGTGCCAGCAGTTACTCACGGCAGGGCACCGTGCCCGGGGAGCTGTTTTTT
CASSYSRQGTVPGELFF
>TRBD2|16|many|TRBJ2-2|TRBV24-1
TGTGCCACCAGTGATTTGCTAGCGGGAGACACCGGGGAGCTGTTTTTT
CATSDLLAGDTGELFF
>TRBD2|16|.|TRBJ2-1|TRBV5-1
TGCGCCAGCAGTTCATCCGGGACTAGCGGCTACAATGAGCAGTTCTTC
CASSSSGTSGYNEQFF
>.|15|.|TRBJ2-7|TRBV20-1
TGCAGTGCTAGAGATGAAAACATCAGTCCCTATGAGCAGTACTTC
CSARDENISPYEQYF
>.|15|few|TRBJ2-5|TRBV28
TGTGCCAGCAGTTCCGGGGCTATAGAAGGAGAGACCCAGTACTTC
CASSSGAIEGETQYF
>.|16|.|TRBJ2-2|TRBV9
TGTGCCAGCAGCGTAGGACGGGGGCCGGACACCGGGGAGCTGTTTTTT
CASSVGRGPDTGELFF
>.|13|.|TRBJ2-5|TRBV20-1
TGCAGTGCGAGGAAGGGTTACCAAGAGACCCAGTACTTC
CSARKGYQETQYF
>.|15|many|TRBJ2-3|TRBV28
TGTGCCAGCAGTTCTCCTCCAATAGGGACAGATACGCAGTATTTT
CASSSPPIGTDTQYF
>.|10|once|TRBJ2-3|TRBV10-3
TGTGCCATCCCCCCTTTCAGGCAGTATTTT
CAIPPFRQYF
>TRBD1|15|few|TRBJ2-3|TRBV4-3
TGCGCCAGCAGCCAATGGACAGGGAGGACAGATACGCAGTATTTT
CASSQWTGRTDTQYF
>.|13|many|TRBJ1-5|TRBV12-3/TRBV12-4
TGTGCCAGCGGCGTCTATAGCAATCAGCCCCAGCATTTT
CASGVYSNQPQHF
>TRBD1|15|once|TRBJ2-3|TRBV5-1
TGCGCCAGCAGCTTTGAGGGGGCTTGCACAGATACGCAGTATTTT
CASSFEGACTDTQYF
>TRBD2|15|few|TRBJ2-7|TRBV20-1
TGCAGTGCTAGACCCTTAGCGGGAGGGCCCTACGAGCAGTACTTC
CSARPLAGGPYEQYF
>TRBD2|13|.|TRBJ2-7|TRBV12-3/TRBV12-4
TGTGCCAGCAGTTTAGCGGGGGGGTTCGAGCAGTACTTC
CASSLAGGFEQYF
>.|14|.|TRBJ2-3|TRBV27
TGTGCCAGCAGTCCCGCTAGGGGCACAGATACGCAGTATTTT
CASSPARGTDTQYF
>TRBD2|16|few|TRBJ2-3|TRBV3-1
TGTGCCAGCAGCCTTCAACTAGCGGGAGCCGCAGATACGCAGTATTTT
CASSLQLAGAADTQYF
>TRBD1|15|.|TRBJ2-5|TRBV7-6
TGTGCCAGCAGCCCCAGACGGGACAGCCAAGAGACCCAGTACTTC
CASSPRRDSQETQYF
>.|13|.|TRBJ2-7|TRBV29-1
TGCAGCGTTGGAGGGGTCAGCGCCTACGAGCAGTACTTC
CSVGGVSAYEQYF
>TRBD2|11|.|TRBJ2-1|TRBV12-3/TRBV12-4
TGTGCCAGCACAAGCGGGACCCAAGAGTTCTTC
CASTSGTQEFF
>.|15|few|TRBJ2-3|TRBV28
TGTGCCAGCAGTTCGGGGCGGGACCCCACAGATACGCAGTATTTT
CASSSGRDPTDTQYF